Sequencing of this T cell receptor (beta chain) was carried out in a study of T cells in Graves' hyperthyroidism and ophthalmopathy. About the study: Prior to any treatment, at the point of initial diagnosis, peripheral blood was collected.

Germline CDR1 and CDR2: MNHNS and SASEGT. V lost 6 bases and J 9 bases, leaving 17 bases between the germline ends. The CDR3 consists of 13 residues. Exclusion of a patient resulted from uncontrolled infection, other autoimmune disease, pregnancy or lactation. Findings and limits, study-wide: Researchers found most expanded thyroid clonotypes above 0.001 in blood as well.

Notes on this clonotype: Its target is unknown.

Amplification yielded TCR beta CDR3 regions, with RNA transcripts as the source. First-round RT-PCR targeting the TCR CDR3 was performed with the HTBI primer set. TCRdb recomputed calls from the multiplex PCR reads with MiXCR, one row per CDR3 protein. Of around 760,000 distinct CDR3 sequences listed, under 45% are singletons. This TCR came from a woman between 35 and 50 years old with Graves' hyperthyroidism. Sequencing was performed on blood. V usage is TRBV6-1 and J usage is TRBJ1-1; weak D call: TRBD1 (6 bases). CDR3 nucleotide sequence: TGTGCCAGCAGCGATACAGGGTCGGAAAAAGCTTTCTTT. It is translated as CASSDTGSEKAFF.